In this sample, the clone carrying this T cell receptor beta chain turned up once. Antigen specificity is unknown. Selected positively for CCR7 and CD45RO-negative, naive CD8 cells excluded terminally differentiated effector memory CD45RA+ cells. This sample is drawn from a study of shared clonotypes between healthy human individuals. Findings and caveats of the study: Unshared clonotypes carried lower generation probabilities than those common to all four donors.

Sequencing was performed with immunoSEQ multiplex PCR; in TCRdb, only in-frame clones are kept and a portion is missing. The repertoire holds 650,000 to 800,000 clones, with 92% as singletons. V gave up 5 bases and J gave up 1 base, with 11 bases separating them. CDR1 and CDR2 (germline): MNHEY, SMNVEV (reference sequence). The CDR3 spans 14 residues. The chain is built from TRBV27 and TRBJ1-1; maybe TRBD1 (6 bases). The sequencing input was naive CD8+ T cells sorted from blood. The TCR comes from a man aged 30 to 45 in good health. CDR3 DNA: TGTGCCAGCAGTCGCTCGACAGGGAACACTGAAGCTTTCTTT. Its translation is CASSRSTGNTEAFF.